Listed below are T cell receptor beta chains from one sample, sequenced in a study of graft-versus-host responses after intestinal transplantation. The data were produced by immunoSEQ multiplex PCR, yet TCRdb's version contains in-frame clones alone and is incomplete. The data hold about 80,000 clones, with roughly 90% observed a single time. The sequences come from PBMCs, collected 98 days after intestinal transplantation. These receptors were taken from a human patient who received an intestinal transplant, so some T cells may come from the graft donor. Both conserved end residues are part of each CDR3. Each record gives: J gene, D gene, V gene, CDR3 protein. A D gene is named only where the DNA matches it firmly.

>TRBJ2-1|TRBD2|TRBV7-3
CASSPSKLAGGPPNEQFF
>TRBJ2-4|TRBD1|TRBV6-1
CASIQQGAAKNIQYF
>TRBJ1-3|TRBD1|TRBV5-1
CASSLGSGQTGSTAGNTIYF
>TRBJ1-5|NA|TRBV2
CASRLSLGNQPQHF
>TRBJ2-5|TRBD2|TRBV6-5
CASSRLAAQETQYF
>TRBJ2-2|NA|TRBV11-2
CASSPGPSPIGELFF
>TRBJ2-2|TRBD1|TRBV7-6
CASSSSRDRVDTGELFF
>TRBJ1-3|NA|TRBV28
CASSPPQTGNTIYF
>TRBJ2-7|NA|TRBV15
CATSRDSSGHPYEQYF
>TRBJ2-1|NA|TRBV6-1
CASSEALGSYNEQFF
>TRBJ2-3|TRBD2|TRBV6-6
CASSFGAGGADTQYF
>TRBJ2-1|TRBD1|TRBV25-1
CASSEFGQGIGNEQFF
>TRBJ1-1|NA|TRBV7-9
CASNRGTEAFF
>TRBJ1-1|NA|TRBV27
CASSLRGGQGWTHTEAFF
>TRBJ2-1|TRBD2|TRBV6-6
CASRTSRVNNEQFF
>TRBJ2-1|TRBD2|TRBV5-5
CASSLLAGGLEQFF
>TRBJ2-3|TRBD1|TRBV11-2
CASSRWDRGIPDTQYF
>TRBJ1-1|NA|TRBV13
CASSPFTEAFF
>TRBJ1-2|TRBD1|TRBV6-5
CASKNTGGANYGYTF
>TRBJ1-1|TRBD1|TRBV5-1
CASRPGTGAMNTEAFF
>TRBJ2-7|NA|TRBV28
CASSLSSSAWGEQYF
>TRBJ2-3|NA|TRBV10-3
CAISGRDGLTDTQYF
>TRBJ1-1|TRBD1|TRBV11-2
CASSFRTGGVLVTEAFF
>TRBJ2-5|TRBD1|TRBV28
CASSLFGDSQFKETQYF
>TRBJ2-5|NA|TRBV19
CASSDLQGGRYF
>TRBJ2-5|NA|TRBV11-2
CASSLFGVETQYF
>TRBJ1-5|TRBD1|TRBV2
CASSVFGQGNNQPQHF
>TRBJ2-7|NA|TRBV4-1
CASSQDQGGYEQYF
>TRBJ2-3|NA|TRBV5-1
CASSPRDFDSTDTQYF
>TRBJ2-1|NA|TRBV5-4
CASSSRPTGNEQFF
>TRBJ2-1|TRBD2|TRBV29-1
CSVPPPILSGETNEQFF
>TRBJ2-3|NA|TRBV5-1
CASSFGRDSSTDTQYF